The T cell receptor (beta chain) under discussion was sequenced for a study of blood T cell repertoires in COVID-19. Looking at the study overall: The United States, Italy and Spain supplied acute and convalescent COVID-19 samples. The analysed material was cDNA or gDNA that came from T cells, B-cell-depleted T cells, or PBMCs.

Per the authors' pipeline: Estimation of nucleated cell counts was performed using reference gene primer amplification. Sequenced by immunoSEQ multiplex PCR; TCRdb stores in-frame clones only, minus some. The V and J calls and clone size come from that table; D and trimming were worked out from the DNA. Of around 220,000 clones listed, over 75% are singletons. The trim removed 6 bases at V and 0 bases at J, leaving 3 bases unmatched. The CDR3 has 14 amino acids. Germline V CDR1 and CDR2: WNHNN, SYGVQD (reference sequence). The chain combines TRBV10-1 with TRBJ2-3; TRBD2 agrees at 7 bases. Sequencing was performed on peripheral blood. The source is a man aged 35 to 55 with active or convalescent COVID-19. CDR3 residues: CASRLGGSTDTQYF. The CDR3 DNA sequence: TGCGCCAGCAGACTCGGGGGGAGCACAGATACGCAGTATTTT.